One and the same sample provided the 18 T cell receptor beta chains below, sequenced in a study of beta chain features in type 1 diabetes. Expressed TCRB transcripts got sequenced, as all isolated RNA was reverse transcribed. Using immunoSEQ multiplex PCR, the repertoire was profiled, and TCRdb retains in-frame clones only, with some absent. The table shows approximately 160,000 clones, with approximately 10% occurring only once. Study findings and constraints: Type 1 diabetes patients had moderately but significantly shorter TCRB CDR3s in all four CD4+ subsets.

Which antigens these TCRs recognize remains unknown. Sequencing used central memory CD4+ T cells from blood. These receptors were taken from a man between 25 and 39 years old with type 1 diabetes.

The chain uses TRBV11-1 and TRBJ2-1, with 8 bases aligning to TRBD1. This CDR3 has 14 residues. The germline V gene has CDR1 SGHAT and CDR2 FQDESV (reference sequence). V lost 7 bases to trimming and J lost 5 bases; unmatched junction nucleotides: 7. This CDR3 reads CASTPRDRNNEQFF. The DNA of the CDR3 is TGTGCCAGCACCCCGAGGGACAGGAACAATGAGCAGTTCTTC.

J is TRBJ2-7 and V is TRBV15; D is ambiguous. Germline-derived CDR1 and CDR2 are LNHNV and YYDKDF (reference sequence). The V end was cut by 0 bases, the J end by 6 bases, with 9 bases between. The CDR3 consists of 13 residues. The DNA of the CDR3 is TGTGCCACCAGCAGAGATCGGAGCAGCGAGCAGTACTTC. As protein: CATSRDRSSEQYF.

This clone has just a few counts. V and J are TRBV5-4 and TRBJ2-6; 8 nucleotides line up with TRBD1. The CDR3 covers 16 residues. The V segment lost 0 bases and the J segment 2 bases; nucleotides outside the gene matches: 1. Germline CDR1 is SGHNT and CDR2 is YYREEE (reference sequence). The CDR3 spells CASSLDRGTGANVLTF. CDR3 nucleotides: TGTGCCAGCAGCTTGGACAGGGGGACTGGGGCCAACGTCCTGACTTTC.

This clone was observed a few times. This chain's CDR3 is CASSLEPDTQYF. CDR3 nucleotides: TGCGCCAGCAGCTTGGAGCCAGATACGCAGTATTTT. V is TRBV5-1 and J is TRBJ2-3; D is undetermined. CDR1 SGHRS and CDR2 YFSETQ come from the germline V gene. The V end lost 0 bases, the J end lost 4 bases, and 3 bases lay between the germline ends. The CDR3 consists of 12 residues.

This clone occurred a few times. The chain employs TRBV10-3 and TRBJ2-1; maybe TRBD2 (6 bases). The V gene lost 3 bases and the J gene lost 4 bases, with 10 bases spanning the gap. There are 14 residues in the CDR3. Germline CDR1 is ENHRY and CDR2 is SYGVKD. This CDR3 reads CAISEVGLYNEQFF. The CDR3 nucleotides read TGTGCCATCAGTGAAGTGGGACTGTACAATGAGCAGTTCTTC.

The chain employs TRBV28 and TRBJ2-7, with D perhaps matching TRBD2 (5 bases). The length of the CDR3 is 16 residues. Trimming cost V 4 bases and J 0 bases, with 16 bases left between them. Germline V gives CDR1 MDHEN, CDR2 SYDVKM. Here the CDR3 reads CASSSPGSASSYEQYF. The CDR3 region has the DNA TGTGCCAGCAGTTCCCCGGGGAGTGCGAGCTCCTACGAGCAGTACTTC.

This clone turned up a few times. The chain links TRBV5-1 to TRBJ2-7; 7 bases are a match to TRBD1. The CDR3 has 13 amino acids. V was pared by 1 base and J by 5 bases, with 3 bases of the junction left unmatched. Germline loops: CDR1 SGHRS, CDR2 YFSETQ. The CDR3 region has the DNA TGCGCCAGCAGCTTGTTACAGGGGAACGAGCAGTACTTC. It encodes CASSLLQGNEQYF.

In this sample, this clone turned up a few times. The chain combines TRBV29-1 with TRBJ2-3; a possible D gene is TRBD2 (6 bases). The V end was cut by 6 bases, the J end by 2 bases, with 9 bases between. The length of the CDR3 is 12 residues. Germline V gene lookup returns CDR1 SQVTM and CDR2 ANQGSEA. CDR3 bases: TGCAGCGTGAGGGACTTCACAGATACGCAGTATTTT. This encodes CSVRDFTDTQYF.

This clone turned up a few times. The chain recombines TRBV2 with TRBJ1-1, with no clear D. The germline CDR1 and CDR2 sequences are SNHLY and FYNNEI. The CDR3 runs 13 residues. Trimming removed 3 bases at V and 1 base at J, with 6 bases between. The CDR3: CASSDQWNTEAFF. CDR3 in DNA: TGTGCCAGCAGTGATCAGTGGAACACTGAAGCTTTCTTT. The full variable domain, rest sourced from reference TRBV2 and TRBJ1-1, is EPEVTQTPSHQVTQMGQEVILRCVPISNHLYFYWYRQILGQKVEFLVSFYNNEISEKSEIFDDQFSVERPDGSNFTLKIRSTKLEDSAMYFCASSDQWNTEAFFGQGTRLTVV.

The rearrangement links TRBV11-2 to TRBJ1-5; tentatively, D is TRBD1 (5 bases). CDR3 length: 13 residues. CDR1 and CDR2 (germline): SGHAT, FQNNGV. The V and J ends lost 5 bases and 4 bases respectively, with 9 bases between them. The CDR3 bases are TGTGCCAGCAGCCTAGGGGAGAATCAGCCCCAGCATTTT. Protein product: CASSLGENQPQHF.

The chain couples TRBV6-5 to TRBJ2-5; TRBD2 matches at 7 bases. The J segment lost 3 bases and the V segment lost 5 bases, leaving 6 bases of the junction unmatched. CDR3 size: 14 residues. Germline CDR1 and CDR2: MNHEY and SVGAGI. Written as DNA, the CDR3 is TGTGCCAGCAGTGCCGGACTAGTTGAAGAGACCCAGTACTTC. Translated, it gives CASSAGLVEETQYF.

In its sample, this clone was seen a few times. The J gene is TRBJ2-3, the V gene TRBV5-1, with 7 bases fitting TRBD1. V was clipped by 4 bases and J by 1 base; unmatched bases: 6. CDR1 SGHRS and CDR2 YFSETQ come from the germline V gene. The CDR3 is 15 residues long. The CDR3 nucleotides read TGCGCCAGCAGCCCCTACACAGGGGGCACAGATACGCAGTATTTT. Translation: CASSPYTGGTDTQYF.

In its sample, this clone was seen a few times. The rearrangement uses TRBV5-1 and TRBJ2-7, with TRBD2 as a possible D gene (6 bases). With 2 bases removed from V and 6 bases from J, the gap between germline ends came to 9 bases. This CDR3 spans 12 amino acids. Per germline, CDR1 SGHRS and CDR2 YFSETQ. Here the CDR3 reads CASSFDGGEQYF. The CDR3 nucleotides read TGCGCCAGCAGCTTCGACGGGGGCGAGCAGTACTTC.

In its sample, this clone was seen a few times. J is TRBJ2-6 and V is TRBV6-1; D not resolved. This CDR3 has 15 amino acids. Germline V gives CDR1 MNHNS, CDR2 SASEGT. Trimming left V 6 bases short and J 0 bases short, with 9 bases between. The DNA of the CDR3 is TGTGCCAGCAGGGGCAAAACCTCTGGGGCCAACGTCCTGACTTTC. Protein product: CASRGKTSGANVLTF.

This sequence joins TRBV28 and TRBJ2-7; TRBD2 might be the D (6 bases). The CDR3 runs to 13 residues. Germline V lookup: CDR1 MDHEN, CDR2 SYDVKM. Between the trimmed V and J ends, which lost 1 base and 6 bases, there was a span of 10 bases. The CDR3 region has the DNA TGTGCCAGCAGTTTATTACTAGCTCGCGAGCAGTACTTC. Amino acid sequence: CASSLLLAREQYF.

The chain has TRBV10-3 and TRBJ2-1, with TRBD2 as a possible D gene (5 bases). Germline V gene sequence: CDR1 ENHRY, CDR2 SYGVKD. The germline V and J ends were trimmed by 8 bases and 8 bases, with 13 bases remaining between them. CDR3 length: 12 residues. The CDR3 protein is CAIGPSSYEQFF. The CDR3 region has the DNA TGTGCCATCGGCCCTAGCTCGTATGAGCAGTTCTTC.

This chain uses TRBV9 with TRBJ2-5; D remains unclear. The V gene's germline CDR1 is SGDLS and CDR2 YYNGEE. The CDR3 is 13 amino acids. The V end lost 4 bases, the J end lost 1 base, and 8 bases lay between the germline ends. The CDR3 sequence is CASSSGAQETQYF. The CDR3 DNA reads TGTGCCAGCAGCTCAGGCGCCCAAGAGACCCAGTACTTC. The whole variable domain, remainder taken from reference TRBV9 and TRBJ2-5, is DSGVTQTPKHLITATGQRVTLRCSPRSGDLSVYWYQQSLDQGLQFLIQYYNGEERAKGNILERFSAQQFPDLHSELNLSSLELGDSALYFCASSSGAQETQYFGPGTRLLVL.

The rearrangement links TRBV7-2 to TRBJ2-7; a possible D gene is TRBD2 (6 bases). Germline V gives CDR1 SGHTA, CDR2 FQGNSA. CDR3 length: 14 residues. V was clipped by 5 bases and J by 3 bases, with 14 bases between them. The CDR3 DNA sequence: TGTGCCAGCAGCCCTACTAGCAGTAACTACGAGCAGTACTTC. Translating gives CASSPTSSNYEQYF. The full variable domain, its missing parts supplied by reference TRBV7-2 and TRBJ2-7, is GAGVSQSPSNKVTEKGKDVELRCDPISGHTALYWYRQSLGQGLEFLIYFQGNSAPDKSGLPSDRFSAERTGGSVSTLTIQRTQQEDSAVYLCASSPTSSNYEQYFGPGTRLTVT.